This T cell receptor beta chain derives from a study of T cells in Graves' hyperthyroidism and ophthalmopathy (dated by TCRdb to the late 2010s). For the study in its entirety: To identify TCR V-J signatures that set the groups apart, the researchers used a discovery cohort of 100 patients, made up of 40 to 45 with Graves' ophthalmopathy and 57 with stable Graves' hyperthyroidism. Prospective prediction of ophthalmopathy was tested in an independent validation cohort consisting of about 19 hyperthyroidism patients and 15 or so patients who later progressed to ophthalmopathy. The 100 or so discovery patients were randomly split 7:3 into training and test sets. The study also compared thyroid tissue and blood T-cell repertoires from about six Graves' hyperthyroidism patients. Following sampling, methimazole starting at 30 mg daily was given to hyperthyroidism patients, and high-dose intravenous methylprednisolone was given to ophthalmopathy patients. TCR Vbeta CDR3 sequencing of around 130 peripheral blood samples (over 40 ophthalmopathy, over 70 hyperthyroidism and some 17 progressor patients) is reported in the paper.

TCR beta CDR3 regions were amplified from RNA transcripts. For the first round of RT-PCR on the TCR CDR3, the HTBI primer set was used together with the Qiagen OneStep RT-PCR kit. Libraries were constructed in a second round of multiplex PCR, after which size selection and purification were performed. Sequencing of the libraries was done on an Illumina HiSeq2000 using paired-end 100 bp reads. The authors processed their data as follows. SOAPnuke was used to process the raw data, with reads discarded if the reads contained adapters or uncalled bases, had a mean Phred below 15, or lacked an exact constant-primer or identifier match. COPE v1.2.5 was used to merge the high-quality paired reads, and each unique nucleotide sequence was defined as a clonotype. MiTCR v1.1 was used to align the clonotypes against IMGT TRBV, TRBD and TRBJ reference segments. The analysis included only V-J combinations with a frequency above 0.0001, which together covered around 99% of the repertoires. A TCS score was defined as the ratio between F50 (clonal expansion) and ExV (chaos), using BLOSUM62-based TCRdist between CDR3 peptides within each V-J. Welch's t-statistics and random forest reduced 500 to 650 V-J features to 13, which were used in a naive Bayes classifier (R e1071). The similarity between thyroid and blood repertoires was quantified using the Morisita-Horn index. In TCRdb, the public reads were trimmed at Q25 with fastp and aligned with MiXCR, with productive beta chains retained. Under each unique CDR3 protein, matching rows form one entry showing the most common genes and DNA. TCRdb, not the original authors, processed these V and J calls. In all, the sample holds approximately 500,000 distinct CDR3 sequences, and just over 45% of those were seen once. The ten largest clones represent more than 7.5% of the sample.

Findings and caveats that apply to the study as a whole: In validation, the model predicted progression to ophthalmopathy a median of about 6.8 months before onset, with about 67% sensitivity and nearly 75% specificity. Most expanded thyroid clonotypes (frequency above 0.001) were also detected in blood, suggesting blood repertoires may reflect thyroid immune responses. A 13 V-J signature model separated ophthalmopathy from stable hyperthyroidism, with just over 85% sensitivity and 81.08% specificity in cross-validation and 80%/75% in testing. Sample size was not statistically predetermined, and blinding of investigators to group allocation was not performed.

From a lookup of the germline V gene, CDR1 and CDR2 are SGHTS and YDEGEE. The CDR3 has 14 amino acids, counting the end cysteine and phenylalanine. Only the CDR3 DNA is retained, 42 bases long and in frame from the first base. V and J lose 0 bases and 2 bases, and a span of 8 bases separates them. Stable Graves' hyperthyroidism was defined as no progression to ophthalmopathy during 18 months of follow-up. Hyperthyroidism patients were newly diagnosed, with disease duration under 2 months, and aged 18 to 65 years. Patients with uncontrolled infections, other autoimmune diseases, pregnancy or lactation were excluded. Diagnoses were established on the basis of clinical symptoms, serum thyroxine and TRAb, thyroid ultrasound, and orbital computed tomography. Total RNA was extracted with Trizol reagent, and quality was checked on an Agilent 2100 Bioanalyzer. This clonotype was seen at least ten times. Its antigen specificity is not known. Base qualities are not provided; no much larger clone lies one nucleotide away.

Material for sequencing was peripheral blood or thyroid tissue (not recorded which). This TCR derives from a woman between 18 and 29 years old with Graves' hyperthyroidism. The chain is encoded by TRBV5-8 joined to TRBJ1-1; TRBD1 is perhaps the D gene, given 6 matching bases. The CDR3 reads CASSLGDINTEAFF. The nucleotide sequence is TGTGCCAGCAGCTTGGGGGACATCAACACTGAAGCTTTCTTT. Joined to the reference TRBV5-8 and TRBJ1-1 proteins, this CDR3 gives the full variable domain: EAGVTQSPTHLIKTRGQQATLRCSPISGHTSVYWYQQALGLGLQFLLWYDEGEERNRGNFPPRFSGRQFPNYSSELNVNALELEDSALYLCASSLGDINTEAFFGQGTRLTVV.